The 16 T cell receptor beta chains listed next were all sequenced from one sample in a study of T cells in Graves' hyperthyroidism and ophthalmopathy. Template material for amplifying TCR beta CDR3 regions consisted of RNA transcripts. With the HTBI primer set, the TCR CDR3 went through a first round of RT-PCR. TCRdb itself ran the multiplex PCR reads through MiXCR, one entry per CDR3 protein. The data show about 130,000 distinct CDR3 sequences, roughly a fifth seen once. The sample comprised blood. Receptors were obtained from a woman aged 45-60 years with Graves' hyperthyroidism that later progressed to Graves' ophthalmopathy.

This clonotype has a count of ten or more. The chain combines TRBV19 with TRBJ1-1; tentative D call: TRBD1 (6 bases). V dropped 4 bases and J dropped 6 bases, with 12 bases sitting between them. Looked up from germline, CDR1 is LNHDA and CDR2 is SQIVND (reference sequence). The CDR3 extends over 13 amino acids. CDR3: CASSTTRGAEAFF. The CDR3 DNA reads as TGTGCCAGTAGTACGACCAGGGGCGCTGAAGCTTTCTTT.

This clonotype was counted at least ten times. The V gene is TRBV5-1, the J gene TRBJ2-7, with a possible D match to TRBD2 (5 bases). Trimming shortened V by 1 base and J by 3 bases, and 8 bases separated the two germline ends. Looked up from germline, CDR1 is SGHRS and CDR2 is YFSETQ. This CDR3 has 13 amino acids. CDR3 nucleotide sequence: TGCGCCAGCAGCTTGTATGCGGGCTACGAGCAGTACTTC. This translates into CASSLYAGYEQYF.

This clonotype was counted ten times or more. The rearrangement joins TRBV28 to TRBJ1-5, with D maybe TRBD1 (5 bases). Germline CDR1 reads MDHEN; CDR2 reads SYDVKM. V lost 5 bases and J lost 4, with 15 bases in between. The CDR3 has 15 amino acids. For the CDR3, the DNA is TGTGCCAGCAGTAGTCGTGGGGGTGGAAATCAGCCCCAGCATTTT. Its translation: CASSSRGGGNQPQHF.

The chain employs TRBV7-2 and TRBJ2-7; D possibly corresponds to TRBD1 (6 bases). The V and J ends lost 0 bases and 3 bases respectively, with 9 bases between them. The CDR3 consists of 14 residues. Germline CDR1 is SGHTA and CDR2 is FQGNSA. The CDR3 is CASSLAGGVYEQYF. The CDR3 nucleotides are TGTGCCAGCAGCTTAGCAGGGGGTGTCTACGAGCAGTACTTC.

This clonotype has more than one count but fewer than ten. CDR3: CASTRTGGLNTEAFF. The CDR3 bases are TGTGCCAGCACCCGGACAGGGGGCTTGAACACTGAAGCTTTCTTT. V gene TRBV6-2 or TRBV6-3 combines with J gene TRBJ1-1, with 11 bases that match TRBD1. Unmatched junction bases numbered 4, after V lost 7 bases and J lost 0 bases. Looked up from germline, CDR1 is MNHEY and CDR2 is SVGEGT. The CDR3 loop spans 15 amino acids.

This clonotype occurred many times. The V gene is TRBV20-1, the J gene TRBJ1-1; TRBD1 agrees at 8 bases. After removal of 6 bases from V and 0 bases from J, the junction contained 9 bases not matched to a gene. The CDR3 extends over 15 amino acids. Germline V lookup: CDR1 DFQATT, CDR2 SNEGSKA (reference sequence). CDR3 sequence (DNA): TGCAGTGCCGGACAGGGCGGCCGGATGAACACTGAAGCTTTCTTT. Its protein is CSAGQGGRMNTEAFF.

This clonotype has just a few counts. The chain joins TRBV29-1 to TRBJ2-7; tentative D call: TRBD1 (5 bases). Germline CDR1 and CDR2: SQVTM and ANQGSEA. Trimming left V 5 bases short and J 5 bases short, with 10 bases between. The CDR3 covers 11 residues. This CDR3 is CSVQGNNEQYF. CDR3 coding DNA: TGCAGCGTTCAGGGTAACAACGAGCAGTACTTC.

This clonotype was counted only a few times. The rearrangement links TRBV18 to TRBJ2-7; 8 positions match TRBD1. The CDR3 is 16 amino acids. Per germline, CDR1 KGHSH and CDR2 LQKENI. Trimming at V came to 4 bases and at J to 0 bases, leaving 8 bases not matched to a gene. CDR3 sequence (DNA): TGTGCCAGCTCACAAACCGGGACAGGAGTCTCCTACGAGCAGTACTTC. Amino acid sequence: CASSQTGTGVSYEQYF. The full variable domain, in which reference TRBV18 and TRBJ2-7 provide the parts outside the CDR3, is NAGVMQNPRHLVRRRGQEARLRCSPMKGHSHVYWYRQLPEEGLKFMVYLQKENIIDESGMPKERFSAEFPKEGPSILRIQQVVRGDSAAYFCASSQTGTGVSYEQYFGPGTRLTVT.

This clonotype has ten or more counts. CDR3 bases: TGTGCCAGCAGCCAACAGACTAGCGGGAGAGATACGCAGTATTTT. Translation gives CASSQQTSGRDTQYF. This rearrangement joins TRBV14 to TRBJ2-3; 12 bases align to TRBD2. CDR1 and CDR2 from the germline V gene are SGHDN and FVKESK. The CDR3 is 15 residues long. V gave up 2 bases and J gave up 5 bases; unmatched junction bases: 2.

The CDR3 spells CATSRDLGTTYEQYF. CDR3 nucleotides: TGTGCCACCAGCAGAGATCTCGGGACCACCTACGAGCAGTACTTC. The genes are TRBV15 and TRBJ2-7, with D possibly being TRBD1 or TRBD2 (5 bases each). Germline assignment: CDR1 LNHNV and CDR2 YYDKDF (reference sequence). With 0 bases removed from V and 2 bases from J, the gap between germline ends came to 11 bases. The CDR3 is made up of 15 amino acids.

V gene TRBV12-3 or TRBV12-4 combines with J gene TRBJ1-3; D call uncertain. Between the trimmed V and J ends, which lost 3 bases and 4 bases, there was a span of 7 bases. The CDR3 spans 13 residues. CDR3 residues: CASSFKSGNTIYF. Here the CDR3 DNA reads TGTGCCAGCAGTTTTAAATCCGGAAACACCATATATTTT.

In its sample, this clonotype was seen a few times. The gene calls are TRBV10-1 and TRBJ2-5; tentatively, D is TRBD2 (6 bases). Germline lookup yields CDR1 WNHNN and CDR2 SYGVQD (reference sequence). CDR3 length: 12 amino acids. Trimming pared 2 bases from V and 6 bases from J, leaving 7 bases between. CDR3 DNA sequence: TGCGCCAGCAGTGAGGGGGGGAAGACCCAGTACTTC. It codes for CASSEGGKTQYF.

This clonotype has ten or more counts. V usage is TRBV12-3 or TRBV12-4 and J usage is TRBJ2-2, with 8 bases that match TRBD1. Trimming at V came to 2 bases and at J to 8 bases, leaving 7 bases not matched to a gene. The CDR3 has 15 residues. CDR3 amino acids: CASSLRGTGRGELFF. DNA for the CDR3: TGTGCCAGCAGTTTAAGGGGGACAGGTCGTGGGGAGCTGTTTTTT.

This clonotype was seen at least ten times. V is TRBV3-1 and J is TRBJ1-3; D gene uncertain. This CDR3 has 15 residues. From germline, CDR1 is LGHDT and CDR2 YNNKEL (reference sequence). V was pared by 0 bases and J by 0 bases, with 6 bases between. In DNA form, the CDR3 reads TGTGCCAGCAGCCAAGATCTCGGCTCTGGAAACACCATATATTTT. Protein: CASSQDLGSGNTIYF.

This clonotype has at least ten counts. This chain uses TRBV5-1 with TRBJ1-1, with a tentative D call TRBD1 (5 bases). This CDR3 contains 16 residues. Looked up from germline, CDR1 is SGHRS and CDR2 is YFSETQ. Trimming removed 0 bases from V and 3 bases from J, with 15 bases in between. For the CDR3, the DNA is TGCGCCAGCAGCTTGGGCGGGGCCCGAGCGGACACTGAAGCTTTCTTT. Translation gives CASSLGGARADTEAFF. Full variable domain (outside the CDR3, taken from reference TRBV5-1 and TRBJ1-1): KAGVTQTPRYLIKTRGQQVTLSCSPISGHRSVSWYQQTPGQGLQFLFEYFSETQRNKGNFPGRFSGRQFSNSRSEMNVSTLELGDSALYLCASSLGGARADTEAFFGQGTRLTVV.

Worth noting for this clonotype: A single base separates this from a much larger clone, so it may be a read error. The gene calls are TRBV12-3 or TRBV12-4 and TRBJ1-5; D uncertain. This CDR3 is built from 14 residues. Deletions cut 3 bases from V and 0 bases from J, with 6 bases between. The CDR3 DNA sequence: TGTGCCAGCAGTTTCACGGGTAGCAATCAGCCCCAGCATTTT. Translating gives CASSFTGSNQPQHF.